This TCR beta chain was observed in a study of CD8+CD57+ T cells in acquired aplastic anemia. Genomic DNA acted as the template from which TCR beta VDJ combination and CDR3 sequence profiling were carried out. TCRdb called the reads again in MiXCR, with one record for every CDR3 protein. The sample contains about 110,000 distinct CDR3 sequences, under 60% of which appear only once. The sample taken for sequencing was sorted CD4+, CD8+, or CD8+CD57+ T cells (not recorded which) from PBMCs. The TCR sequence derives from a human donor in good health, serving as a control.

The CDR3 DNA sequence: TGTGCCAGCAGCTGGGGTGGGGCCCTCTACGAGCAGTACTTC. This gives the protein CASSWGGALYEQYF. The V call is TRBV25-1, the J call TRBJ2-7; weak D call: TRBD1 (5 bases). CDR1 is MGHDK and CDR2 is SYGVNS in the germline V gene. This CDR3 has 14 amino acids. Trimming left V 6 bases short and J 3 bases short, with 15 bases between.